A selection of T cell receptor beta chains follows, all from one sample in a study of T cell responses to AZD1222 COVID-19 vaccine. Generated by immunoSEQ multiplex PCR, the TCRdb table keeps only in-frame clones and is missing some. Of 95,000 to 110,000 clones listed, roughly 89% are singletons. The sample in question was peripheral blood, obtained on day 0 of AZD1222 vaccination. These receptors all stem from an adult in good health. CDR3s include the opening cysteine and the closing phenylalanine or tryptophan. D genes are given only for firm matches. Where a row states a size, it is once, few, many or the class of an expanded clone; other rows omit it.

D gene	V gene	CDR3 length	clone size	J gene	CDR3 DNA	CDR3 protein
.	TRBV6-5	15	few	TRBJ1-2	TGTGCCAGCAGTCCGTCGCAAGGTGGGGGGTATGGCTACACCTTC	CASSPSQGGGYGYTF
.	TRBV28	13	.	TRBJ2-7	TGTGCCAGCAGCCCCCACGGGGGCTACGAGCAGTACTTC	CASSPHGGYEQYF
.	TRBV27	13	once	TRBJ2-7	TGTGCCAGCAGTTTGGGACTTTCCTACGAGCAGTACTTC	CASSLGLSYEQYF
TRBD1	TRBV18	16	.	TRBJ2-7	TGTGCCAGCTCACCGAAGGGAACAGGGGGCAGCTACGAGCAGTACTTC	CASSPKGTGGSYEQYF
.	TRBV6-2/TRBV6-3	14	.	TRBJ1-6	TGTGCCAGCAGTTTTGGTGGGCCAACCGGGCCCCTCCACTTT	CASSFGGPTGPLHF
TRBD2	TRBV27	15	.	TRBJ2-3	TGTGCCAGCAGCCTCATAGCGGGAGCTTTAGATACGCAGTATTTT	CASSLIAGALDTQYF
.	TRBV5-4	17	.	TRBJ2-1	TGTGCCAGCAGCTTGAATGGAGGGGGGTTGTTTTACAATGAGCAGTTCTTC	CASSLNGGGLFYNEQFF
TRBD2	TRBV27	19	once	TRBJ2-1	TGTGCCAGCAGTTTCAAACCCCCGGGGACTAGCGGGAGTTTGAATGAGCAGTTCTTC	CASSFKPPGTSGSLNEQFF
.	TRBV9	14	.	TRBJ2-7	TGTGCCAGCAGCGTAGCTTGGGGCGACTACGAGCAGTACTTC	CASSVAWGDYEQYF
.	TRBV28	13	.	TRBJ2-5	TGTGCCAGCAGTGGAGCGGACCAAGAGACCCAGTACTTC	CASSGADQETQYF
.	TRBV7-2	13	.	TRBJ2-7	TGTGCCAGCAGCTTAGTAACGGGCTACGAGCAGTACTTC	CASSLVTGYEQYF
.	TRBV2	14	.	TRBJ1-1	TGTGCCGGTAAACTACAGTTCATGAACACTGAAGCTTTCTTT	CAGKLQFMNTEAFF
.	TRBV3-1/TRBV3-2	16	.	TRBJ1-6	TGTGCCAGCAGCCAACCGGACCGAGATGGGGATTCACCCCTCCACTTT	CASSQPDRDGDSPLHF
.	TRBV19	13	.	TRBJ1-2	TGTGCCAGTAGTCCTGCCCCTCCCTATGGCTACACCTTC	CASSPAPPYGYTF
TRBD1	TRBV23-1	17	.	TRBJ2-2	TGCGCCAGCCCTAAAGGGGGCCCAGGGGAGAACACCGGGGAGCTGTTTTTT	CASPKGGPGENTGELFF
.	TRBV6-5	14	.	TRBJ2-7	TGTGCCAGCAGTTACTCGGGGCGAGGGTACGAGCAGTACTTC	CASSYSGRGYEQYF
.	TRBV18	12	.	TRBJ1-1	TGTGCCAGCTCACCACCAAACACTGAAGCTTTCTTT	CASSPPNTEAFF
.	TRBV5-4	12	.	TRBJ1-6	TGTGCCAGCAACTCCTATAATTCACCCCTCCACTTT	CASNSYNSPLHF
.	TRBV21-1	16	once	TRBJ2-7	TGTGCCAGCAGCACTCGACAGGTCCGAAGCCTCTACGAGCAGTACTTC	CASSTRQVRSLYEQYF
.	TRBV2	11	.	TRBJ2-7	TGTGCCAGCAGTACTGTTTACGAGCAGTACTTC	CASSTVYEQYF
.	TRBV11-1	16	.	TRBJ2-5	TGTGCCAGAAGATTACAGGGTCGAATTTTAGGAGGGACCCAGTACTTC	CARRLQGRILGGTQYF
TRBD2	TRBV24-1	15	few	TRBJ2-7	TGTGCCACCAGTGTCCTGACTAGCGGGAGGTACGAGCAGTACTTC	CATSVLTSGRYEQYF
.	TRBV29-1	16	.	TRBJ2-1	TGCAGCGCTGCACTCATAACTAGCCCAGCTGGGAATGAGCAGTTCTTC	CSAALITSPAGNEQFF
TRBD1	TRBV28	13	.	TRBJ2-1	TGTGCCAGCAAAACAGGGGGCTTAGGTGAGCAGTTCTTC	CASKTGGLGEQFF
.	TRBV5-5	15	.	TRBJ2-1	TGTGCCAGCAGCTTGGCTGCGGGGACCTACAATGAGCAGTTCTTC	CASSLAAGTYNEQFF
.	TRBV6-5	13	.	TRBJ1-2	TGTGCCAGCAGTCGGGCCCTTAGGGATGGCTACACCTTC	CASSRALRDGYTF